This T cell receptor beta chain was recorded in a study of neurological immune-mediated disorders. The study, taken as a whole, reports: The expanded clones of different subjects shared no CDR3 amino acid sequences (suggesting private repertoires in all groups).

Where libraries were unsorted, they were derived from 2 million PBMCs stored at -80 degrees C. MiXCR was run by TCRdb on the 5' RACE reads, yielding one entry per CDR3 protein. The table has tens of thousands of distinct CDR3 sequences, less than 5.5% seen once. This clonotype was seen only a few times. The antigen remains unidentified. The CDR3 loop spans 14 amino acids. V was clipped by 6 bases and J by 5 bases, with 16 bases between them. Germline CDR1 SGHAT, CDR2 FQNNGV. The genes are TRBV11-2 and TRBJ2-5; D perhaps matches TRBD1 (6 bases). The origin of this receptor is a man aged 30 to 45 with multiple sclerosis. The sample comprised PBMCs. The CDR3 spells CASSPLEGEETQYF. In DNA, the CDR3 is TGTGCCAGCAGTCCTTTAGAGGGGGAGGAGACCCAGTACTTC.